The T cell receptor beta chain under discussion was sequenced for a study of blood T cell repertoires in COVID-19. Study overall: Samples representing acute and convalescent COVID-19 were sourced from the United States, Italy and Spain.

In the original analysis: Reference gene primers were amplified, and this amplification served to estimate nucleated cell counts. The protocol was immunoSEQ multiplex PCR, while the TCRdb copy is restricted to in-frame clones and leaves out a portion. The V and J calls and clone size come from that table; D and trimming were worked out from the DNA. The data show over 250,000 clones, roughly 90% seen once. Material: peripheral blood. The sequence came from a man aged 45 to 65 with acute or convalescent COVID-19.

The CDR3 loop is CAISESSRSHGYTF. In DNA form, the CDR3 reads TGTGCCATCAGTGAGTCGTCCCGTTCCCATGGCTACACCTTC. J is TRBJ1-2 and V is TRBV10-3; no clear D gene. The CDR3 sequence is 14 residues long. CDR1 and CDR2 (germline): ENHRY, SYGVKD. Trimming removed 0 bases from V and 6 bases from J, with 11 bases in between.